This T cell receptor beta chain appears in the sequencing data of a study of cytomegalovirus exposure and HLA in healthy donors. The study, taken as a whole, reports: Common viral pathogens (according to a later analysis) appeared linked to several of the most significant clusters. With high specificity and sensitivity, the classifier reportedly diagnosed cytomegalovirus status.

This clone has more than one count but fewer than ten. Its specificity is not known. This CDR3 is 16 amino acids long. With V trimmed by 3 bases and J by 6 bases, 10 bases remained unmatched. Germline V CDR1 and CDR2: SGDLS, YYNGEE. The study ran its PCR with 60 Vbeta and 13 Jbeta primers. Only in-frame clones appear in the TCRdb table, and some are missing; sequencing was by immunoSEQ multiplex PCR. The sample lists about 140,000 clones; 60% to 80% were seen once. The sequenced material came from PBMCs. The J gene is TRBJ2-2, the V gene TRBV9; 8 positions agree with TRBD2. This TCR came from a man aged 18 to 29 in good health and CMV-seropositive. CDR3 residues: CASSAPTSGSSGELFF. CDR3 sequence (DNA): TGTGCCAGCAGCGCACCGACGAGCGGGAGTTCCGGGGAGCTGTTTTTT.